What follows are 11 T cell receptor beta chains derived from one specimen sequenced in a study of cytomegalovirus exposure and HLA in healthy donors. Researchers ran the PCR with 60 Vbeta and 13 Jbeta primers. TCRdb's copy holds only in-frame clones and misses some; the assay was immunoSEQ multiplex PCR. The sample totals approximately 120,000 clones. The specimen sequenced was PBMCs. These TCRs come from a man aged 30-40 years in good health and CMV-seronegative.

This rearrangement joins TRBV11-2 to TRBJ2-3; D is perhaps TRBD1 (5 bases). Germline CDR1 is SGHAT and CDR2 is FQNNGV. CDR3 length: 12 amino acids. V lost 1 base to trimming and J lost 10 bases, with 9 bases between them. Here the CDR3 DNA reads TGTGCCAGCAGCTTAGGACAGCGAGCGCAGTATTTT. Protein sequence: CASSLGQRAQYF.

The chain is built from TRBV11-3 and TRBJ2-1, with TRBD1 matching over 7 bases. V was clipped by 4 bases and J by 3 bases; unmatched bases: 3. There are 14 residues in the CDR3. CDR1 is SGHNT and CDR2 is YENEEA in the germline V gene. The CDR3 DNA is TGTGCCAGCAGCTCCCGGGACAGCTACAATGAGCAGTTCTTC. Translating gives CASSSRDSYNEQFF.

CDR3 bases: TGTGCCAGCAGCTTTGACAGGCCCGGTTCCGGGGAGCTGTTTTTT. It yields the protein CASSFDRPGSGELFF. The V gene is TRBV5-4, the J gene TRBJ2-2; a weak D match, TRBD1 (6 bases). CDR3 length: 15 residues. V was pared by 2 bases and J by 6 bases, with 14 bases between. CDR1 is SGHNT and CDR2 is YYREEE in the germline V gene (reference sequence).

The gene calls are TRBV7-2 and TRBJ2-2; D possibly corresponds to TRBD2 (5 bases). Trimming shortened V by 6 bases and J by 5 bases, and 22 bases separated the two germline ends. Germline loops: CDR1 SGHTA, CDR2 FQGNSA. CDR3 length equals 17 residues. The CDR3 region has the DNA TGTGCCAGCAGTTACCGACGGGGTAGCGCCATAACCGGGGAGCTGTTTTTT. This sequence encodes CASSYRRGSAITGELFF. Variable domain in full (rest from reference TRBV7-2 and TRBJ2-2): GAGVSQSPSNKVTEKGKDVELRCDPISGHTALYWYRQSLGQGLEFLIYFQGNSAPDKSGLPSDRFSAERTGGSVSTLTIQRTQQEDSAVYLCASSYRRGSAITGELFFGEGSRLTVL.

The rearrangement joins TRBV5-1 to TRBJ2-7; unclear D gene. This CDR3 spans 15 amino acids. Trimming cost V 0 bases and J 2 bases, with 12 bases left between them. The germline gives CDR1 SGHRS, CDR2 YFSETQ. The CDR3 spells CASSLETTPTYEQYF. The DNA of the CDR3 is TGCGCCAGCAGCTTGGAAACGACACCAACCTACGAGCAGTACTTC.

This chain links TRBV5-5 with TRBJ1-1; D gene uncertain. The CDR3 is made up of 15 amino acids. CDR1 is SGHKS, CDR2 YYEKEE, per germline (reference sequence). The V end lost 0 bases, the J end lost 1 base, and 10 bases lay between the germline ends. The CDR3 coding sequence is TGTGCCAGCAGCTTGGACCCAGTCTCGAACACTGAAGCTTTCTTT. Translated, it gives CASSLDPVSNTEAFF. The whole variable domain, filled in from reference TRBV5-5 and TRBJ1-1, reads DAGVTQSPTHLIKTRGQQVTLRCSPISGHKSVSWYQQVLGQGPQFIFQYYEKEERGRGNFPDRFSARQFPNYSSELNVNALLLGDSALYLCASSLDPVSNTEAFFGQGTRLTVV.

The V and J genes are TRBV4-1 and TRBJ2-2, with a possible D match to TRBD2 (6 bases). From germline, CDR1 is MGHRA and CDR2 YSYEKL. V was cut by 4 bases and J by 8 bases, with 8 bases left in between. The CDR3 has 12 residues. DNA for the CDR3: TGCGCCAGCAGCCGACTAGGAGGGGAGCTGTTTTTT. Translated, it gives CASSRLGGELFF.

The chain links TRBV15 to TRBJ2-7; D not certain. Germline V gives CDR1 LNHNV, CDR2 YYDKDF (reference sequence). Deletions cut 0 bases from V and 9 bases from J, with 15 bases between. The CDR3 sequence is 14 residues long. The DNA for the CDR3 is TGTGCCACCAGCAGAGACCCCGAGAGGAACGGGCAGTACTTC. Amino acid sequence: CATSRDPERNGQYF.

For the CDR3, the DNA is TGCGCCAGCAGCTTGGTTCCCGGGGGACCTAGCACAGATACGCAGTATTTT. Residues: CASSLVPGGPSTDTQYF. The V gene is TRBV5-1, the J gene TRBJ2-3, with D possibly being TRBD2 (6 bases). This CDR3 is built from 17 residues. Germline CDR1 reads SGHRS; CDR2 reads YFSETQ. V was shortened by 0 bases and J by 0 bases, with 14 bases between the two germline ends.

The chain has TRBV4-2 and TRBJ2-2; D gene ambiguous. The V end lost 0 bases, the J end lost 7 bases, and 6 bases lay between the germline ends. The germline V gene encodes CDR1 LGHNA and CDR2 YNFKEQ. CDR3 length: 13 amino acids. CDR3 coding DNA: TGTGCCAGCAGCCAAGAATCGGGCGGGGAGCTGTTTTTT. It codes for CASSQESGGELFF.

The chain employs TRBV7-3 and TRBJ2-7; weak D call: TRBD1 (6 bases). The CDR3 has 13 residues. CDR1 and CDR2 from the germline V gene are SGHTA and FQGTGA. Between the trimmed V and J ends, which lost 5 bases and 5 bases, there was a span of 13 bases. CDR3 DNA: TGTGCCAGCAGCCTCACAGGGAGACACGAGCAGTACTTC. It yields the protein CASSLTGRHEQYF.